This entry is about one TCR beta chain. Its specificity is unknown. The assay was immunoSEQ multiplex PCR, and TCRdb's table has in-frame clones only and misses some. The sample yields more than 90,000 clones, 88% seen once. With 0 bases removed from V and 5 bases from J, the gap between germline ends came to 11 bases. Germline CDR1 reads SGHRS; CDR2 reads YFSETQ. The CDR3 sequence is 14 residues long. Researchers grouped second doses given at about 4 or about 12 weeks into one pool. These data belong to a study of T cell responses to AZD1222 COVID-19 vaccine. Study outcomes and limitations: Donors, mostly white British, included more females; clonal diversity was possibly underestimated.

The sequenced sample was peripheral blood, obtained 28 days after the second AZD1222 dose. The TCR comes from an adult who received the AZD1222 COVID-19 vaccine. The rearrangement uses TRBV5-1 and TRBJ1-2, with D unresolved. The CDR3 coding sequence is TGCGCCAGCAGCTTGGGAGTTGACCTTTATGGCTACACCTTC. Translation: CASSLGVDLYGYTF.